This T cell receptor beta chain was captured in a study of T cells in Graves' hyperthyroidism and ophthalmopathy. Overall study findings and caveats: The model made its ophthalmopathy prediction, and onset followed a median about 6.8 months later.

The germline V gene encodes CDR1 KGHSH and CDR2 LQKENI. CDR3 size: 13 residues. TCR beta CDR3 regions were amplified from RNA. When the TCR CDR3 underwent first-round RT-PCR, the HTBI primer set was used. One entry per CDR3 protein results from TCRdb running MiXCR on the multiplex PCR reads. Found here are hundreds of thousands of distinct CDR3 sequences, around 25% of them singletons; the top ten hold 30% to 40%. In its sample, this clonotype was seen many times. Its target is unknown. Sequence at one end of the junction differs from germline and may be a read error. Fresh 10 ml peripheral blood yielded PBMCs.

The clonotype comes from a woman in her forties with Graves' ophthalmopathy. Material: blood. The rearrangement joins TRBV18 to TRBJ1-1, with no clear D. The CDR3 DNA follows: TGTGCCAGCTCACCAAAGATGGGAGCGGACCCTGGATTT. This sequence encodes CASSPKMGADPGF.